This T cell receptor (beta chain) was found in a study of beta chain features in type 1 diabetes. Sequenced material consisted of expressed TCRB transcripts (all of the isolated RNA was reverse transcribed). Method: immunoSEQ multiplex PCR; TCRdb's copy keeps in-frame clones and lacks some. The sample holds over 700,000 clones, 17% seen once. Concerning this clone: What it binds is not known.

Study observations and caveats: Junctions at VDJ sites from type 1 diabetes patients had fewer insertions and more deletions.

Trimming removed 5 bases at V and 5 bases at J, with 13 bases between. Germline V gene lookup returns CDR1 SGHNT and CDR2 YYREEE (reference sequence). CDR3 length equals 13 residues. This chain uses TRBV5-4 with TRBJ1-2, with D possibly matching TRBD1 (5 bases). The specimen was naive CD4+ T cells from blood. This TCR was sampled from a young woman in good health. The DNA for the CDR3 is TGTGCCAGCAGAGGGGCAGACGGATATGGCTACACCTTC. The encoded protein is CASRGADGYGYTF.